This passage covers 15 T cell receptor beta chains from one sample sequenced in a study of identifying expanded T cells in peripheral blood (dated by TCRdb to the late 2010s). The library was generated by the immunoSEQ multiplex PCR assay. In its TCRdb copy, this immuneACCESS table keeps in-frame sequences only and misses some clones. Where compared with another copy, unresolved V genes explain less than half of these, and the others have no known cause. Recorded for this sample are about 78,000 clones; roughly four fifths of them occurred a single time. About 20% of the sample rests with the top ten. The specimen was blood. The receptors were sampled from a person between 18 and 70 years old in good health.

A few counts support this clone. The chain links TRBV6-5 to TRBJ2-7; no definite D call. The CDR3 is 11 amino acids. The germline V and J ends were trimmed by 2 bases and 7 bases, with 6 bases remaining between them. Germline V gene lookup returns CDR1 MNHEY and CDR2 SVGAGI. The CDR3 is CASSYLWEQYF. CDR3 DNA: TGTGCCAGCAGTTACCTGTGGGAGCAGTACTTC.

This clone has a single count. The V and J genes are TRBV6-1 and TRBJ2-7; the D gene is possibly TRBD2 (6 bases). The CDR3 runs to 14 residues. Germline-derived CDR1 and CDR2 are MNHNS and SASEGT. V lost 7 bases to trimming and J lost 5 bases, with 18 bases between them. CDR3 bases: TGTGCCAGCATTGCGGGACGGATCTTGGACGAGCAGTACTTC. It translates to CASIAGRILDEQYF.

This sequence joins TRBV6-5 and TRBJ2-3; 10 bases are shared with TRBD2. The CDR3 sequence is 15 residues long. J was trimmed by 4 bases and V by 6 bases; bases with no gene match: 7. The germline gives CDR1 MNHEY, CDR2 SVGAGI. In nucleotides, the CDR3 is TGTGCCAGCAGCCGAGCGGGAGGGCCTTCAGATACGCAGTATTTT. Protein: CASSRAGGPSDTQYF.

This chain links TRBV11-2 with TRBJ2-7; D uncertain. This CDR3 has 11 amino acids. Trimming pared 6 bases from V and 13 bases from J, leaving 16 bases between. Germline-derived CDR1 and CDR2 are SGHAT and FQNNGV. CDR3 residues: CASRNAAEIYF. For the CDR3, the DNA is TGTGCCAGCAGGAACGCGGCCGAAATATACTTC.

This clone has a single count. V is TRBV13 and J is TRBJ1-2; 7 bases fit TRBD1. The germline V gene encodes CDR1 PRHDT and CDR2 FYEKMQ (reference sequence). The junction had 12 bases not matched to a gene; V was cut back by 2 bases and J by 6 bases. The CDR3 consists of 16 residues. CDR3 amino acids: CASSLLATGTFNGYTF. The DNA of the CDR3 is TGTGCCAGCAGCTTACTTGCGACAGGGACATTCAATGGCTACACCTTC.

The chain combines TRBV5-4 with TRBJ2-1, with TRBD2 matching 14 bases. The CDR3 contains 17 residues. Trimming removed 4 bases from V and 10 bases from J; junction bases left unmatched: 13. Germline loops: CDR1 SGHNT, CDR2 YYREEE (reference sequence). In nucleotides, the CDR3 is TGTGCCAGCAGCCCGGGACTAGCGGGAGACGGACTGCGGGAGCAGTTCTTC. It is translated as CASSPGLAGDGLREQFF. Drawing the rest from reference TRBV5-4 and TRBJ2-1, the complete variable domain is ETGVTQSPTHLIKTRGQQVTLRCSSQSGHNTVSWYQQALGQGPQFIFQYYREEENGRGNFPPRFSGLQFPNYSSELNVNALELDDSALYLCASSPGLAGDGLREQFFGPGTRLTVL.

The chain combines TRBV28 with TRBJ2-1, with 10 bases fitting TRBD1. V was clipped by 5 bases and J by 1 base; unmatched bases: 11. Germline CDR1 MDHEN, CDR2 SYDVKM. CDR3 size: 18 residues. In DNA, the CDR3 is TGTGCCAGCAGTCAGGAAACCGGGACAGGGGTGTCCTACAATGAGCAGTTCTTC. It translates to CASSQETGTGVSYNEQFF.

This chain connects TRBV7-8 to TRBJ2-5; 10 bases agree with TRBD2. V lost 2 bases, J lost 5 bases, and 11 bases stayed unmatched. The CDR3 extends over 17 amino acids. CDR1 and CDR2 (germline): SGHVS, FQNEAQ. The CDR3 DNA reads TGTGCCAGCAGCTTAAACTTAGGAGCGGGAGGGAAGGAGACCCAGTACTTC. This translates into CASSLNLGAGGKETQYF.

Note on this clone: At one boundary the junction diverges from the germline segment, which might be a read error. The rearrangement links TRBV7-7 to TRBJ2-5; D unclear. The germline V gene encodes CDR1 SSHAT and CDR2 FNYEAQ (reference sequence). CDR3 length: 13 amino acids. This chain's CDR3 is CASSFDGKETQYF. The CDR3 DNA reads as TGTGCTAGCAGCTTTGACGGAAAAGAGACCCAGTACTTC.

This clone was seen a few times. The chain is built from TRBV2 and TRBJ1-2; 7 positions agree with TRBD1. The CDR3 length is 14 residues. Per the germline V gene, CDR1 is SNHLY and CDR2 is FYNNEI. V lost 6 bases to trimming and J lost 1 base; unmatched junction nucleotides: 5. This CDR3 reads CASRGGQSNYGYTF. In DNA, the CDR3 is TGTGCCAGCAGGGGGGGACAGAGTAACTATGGCTACACCTTC.

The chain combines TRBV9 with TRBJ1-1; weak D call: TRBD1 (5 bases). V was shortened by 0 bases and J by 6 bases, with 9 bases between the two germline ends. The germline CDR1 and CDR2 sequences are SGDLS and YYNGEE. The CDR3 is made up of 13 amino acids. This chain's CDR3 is CASSVASGAEAFF. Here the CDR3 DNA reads TGTGCCAGCAGCGTAGCCTCGGGGGCTGAAGCTTTCTTT.

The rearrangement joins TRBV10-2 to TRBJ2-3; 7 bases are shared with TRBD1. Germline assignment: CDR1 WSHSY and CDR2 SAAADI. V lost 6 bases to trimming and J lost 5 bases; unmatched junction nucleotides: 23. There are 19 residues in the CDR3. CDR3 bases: TGCGCCAGCAGGAACCGGGACAGAAGAAGGCTCGGTCGTGGAGATACGCAGTATTTT. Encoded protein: CASRNRDRRRLGRGDTQYF.

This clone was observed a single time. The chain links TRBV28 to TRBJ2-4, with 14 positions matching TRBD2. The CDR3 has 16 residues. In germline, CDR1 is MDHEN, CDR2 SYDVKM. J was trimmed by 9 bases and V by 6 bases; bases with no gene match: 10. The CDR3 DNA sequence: TGTGCCAGCAGACAAGGGACTAGCGGGAGCCCCAGCATTCAGTACTTC. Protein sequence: CASRQGTSGSPSIQYF.

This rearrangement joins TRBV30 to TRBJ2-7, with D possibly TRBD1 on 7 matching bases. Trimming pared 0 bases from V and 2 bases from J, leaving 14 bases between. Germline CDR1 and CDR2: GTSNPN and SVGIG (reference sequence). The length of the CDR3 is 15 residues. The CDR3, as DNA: TGTGCCTGGAGTGTAGGGGGCGGGACTCCCTACGAGCAGTACTTC. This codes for CAWSVGGGTPYEQYF.

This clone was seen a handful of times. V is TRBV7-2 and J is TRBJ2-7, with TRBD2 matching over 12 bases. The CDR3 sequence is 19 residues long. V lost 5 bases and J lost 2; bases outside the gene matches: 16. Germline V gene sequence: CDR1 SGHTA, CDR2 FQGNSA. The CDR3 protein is CASSLDFTGLAGRAYEQYF. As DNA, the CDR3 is TGTGCCAGCAGCCTAGATTTTACGGGACTAGCGGGCAGAGCCTACGAGCAGTACTTC.